This T cell receptor beta chain stems from a study of T-cell reconstitution after alpha-beta-depleted transplantation in children (dated by TCRdb to 2016 to 2017). A note on the overall study: Using TCR repertoire profiling, the study followed T-cell immune reconstitution in a quantitative way in children after TCRalphabeta/CD19-depleted allogeneic hematopoietic cell transplantation.

The treatment or condition label, as the study defines it: allogeneic hematopoietic cell transplantation with graft depleted of TCRalphabeta T cells and CD19 B cells. The transplant recipients were children given TCRalphabeta/CD19-depleted allogeneic hematopoietic cell grafts. On the study overall, not on this receptor specifically: Over subsequent months, a decline in hyperexpanded clone frequencies was noted, and after one year, T-cell counts and TCRbeta diversity were mostly ascribed to newly produced T cells. In some patients, the high TCRbeta diversity seen at day 60 was put down to recipient T cells and intrathymic progenitors that had survived conditioning. Apparently early alphabetaT-cell count recovery about two months after transplant reportedly relied on only several hundred rapidly expanded clones derived from non-depleted graft cells.

This clonotype appeared many times. Its recognized antigen is unknown. Per-base quality was not reported, and no clone a single base away is much larger than it. The protocol used for the library was PCR. The sequencer was an Illumina HiSeq 2500. To normalize quantification of the TCRbeta repertoire, the TCR libraries were built with molecular barcoding that relied on unique molecular identifiers. TCRdb reprocessing: public reads trimmed at Q25 with fastp, clones called with MiXCR, in-frame beta chains kept. Every distinct CDR3 protein forms one entry, paired with its most common genes and DNA. This sample comprises roughly 280,000 distinct CDR3 sequences, 11% of them detected only once. The top ten clones comprise 20% to 30% of the sample. This clonotype was obtained from a male patient aged 2-15 years who had a stem cell transplant for chronic granulomatous disease, so the T cells may come from the graft donor. The material sequenced was peripheral blood, taken 180 days after TCRalphabeta/CD19-depleted stem cell transplant.

The sequenced DNA is TGCGCCAGCAGACGGTGGCCGACTAGCGGGAGTCCCGTCACAGATACGCAGTATTTT. This codes for CASRRWPTSGSPVTDTQYF. The receptor chain draws on TRBV5-1 and TRBJ2-3; 12 central bases correspond to TRBD2. From V the trimming removes 5 bases and from J it removes 2 bases, while the gene matches leave 15 bases of the junction unaccounted for. The germline V gene yields SGHRS for CDR1 and YFSETQ for CDR2. The CDR3, cysteine through phenylalanine, is 19 amino acids long. The CDR3 DNA has 57 bases and is translated from base 1.